What follows is one T cell receptor beta chain and its context. This entry belongs to a study of Tregs in tolerant kidney transplant recipients. The ends lost 7 bases at V and 7 bases at J; junction bases unmatched: 4. This CDR3 comprises 14 residues. Germline CDR1 and CDR2: SNHLY and FYNNEI. Method: immunoSEQ multiplex PCR; TCRdb's copy keeps in-frame clones and lacks some. The sample carries 90,000 to 130,000 clones, 90% recorded once. The source was CD4+ T cells from blood, collected before the transplant. The chain couples TRBV2 to TRBJ2-2, with 12 positions matching TRBD2. This clonotype was obtained from a human donor who received a combined kidney and bone marrow transplant. CDR3 DNA sequence: TGTGCCAGCAACCTAGCGGGGGGGTTCGGGGAGCTGTTTTTT. Its translation is CASNLAGGFGELFF.